One sample yielded the 15 T cell receptor beta chains listed below, sequenced in a study of response to subunit inactivated influenza vaccine. TCRdb itself ran the RT-PCR reads through MiXCR, one entry per CDR3 protein. The top ten clones hold roughly 10% of a sample with a few hundred thousand distinct CDR3 sequences, just over 20% of them seen once. Sequenced here: PBMCs from blood, sampled less than 22 months after vaccination. The receptors here all came from a man between 50 and 75 years old who received an inactivated influenza vaccine.

The chain links TRBV30 to TRBJ1-4, with D unclear. Germline V gene data show CDR1 as GTSNPN and CDR2 as SVGIG (reference sequence). Between the trimmed V and J ends, which lost 6 bases and 2 bases, there was a span of 10 bases. The CDR3 contains 13 residues. In nucleotides, the CDR3 is TGTGCCTGCCAGGAGACGACTAATGAAAAACTGTTTTTT. It is translated as CACQETTNEKLFF.

This clonotype came up many times. The chain couples TRBV12-3 or TRBV12-4 to TRBJ1-2; 11 bases are shared with TRBD1. The CDR3 covers 15 residues. The J segment lost 4 bases and the V segment lost 5 bases, leaving 6 bases of the junction unmatched. The CDR3 loop reads CASSPGTGGSYGYTF. CDR3 coding DNA: TGTGCCAGCAGTCCCGGGACAGGGGGTTCCTATGGCTACACCTTC.

This clonotype came up many times. The V call is TRBV4-1, the J call TRBJ1-3; tentatively, D is TRBD1 (5 bases). The CDR3 extends over 16 amino acids. V was trimmed by 1 base and J by 0 bases, leaving 10 bases between them. CDR1 and CDR2 from the germline V gene are MGHRA and YSYEKL. The CDR3 sequence is CASSQVTGNSGNTIYF. The CDR3 nucleotides read TGCGCCAGCAGCCAAGTAACAGGCAACTCTGGAAACACCATATATTTT.

This clonotype occurred many times. The CDR3 sequence is CASRRQRIMNTEAFF. CDR3 DNA: TGTGCCAGCAGGCGACAGAGAATCATGAACACTGAAGCTTTCTTT. The V and J genes are TRBV6-1 and TRBJ1-1; D may be TRBD1 (5 bases). Trimming pared 6 bases from V and 0 bases from J, leaving 14 bases between. CDR1 is MNHNS and CDR2 is SASEGT in the germline V gene. This CDR3 has 15 residues.

The V call is TRBV18, the J call TRBJ2-3; no firm D call. The germline V and J ends were trimmed by 1 base and 0 bases, with 8 bases remaining between them. Germline loops: CDR1 KGHSH, CDR2 LQKENI. The CDR3 runs to 15 residues. The CDR3 here is CASSPRGGSTDTQYF. Here the CDR3 DNA reads TGTGCCAGCTCACCACGCGGCGGTAGCACAGATACGCAGTATTTT.

The rearrangement links TRBV28 to TRBJ2-7, with 7 positions matching TRBD1. V trimming: 3 bases; J trimming: 2 bases; junction bases outside the gene matches: 4. The CDR3 runs 14 residues. CDR1 is MDHEN, CDR2 SYDVKM, per germline. CDR3 coding DNA: TGTGCCAGCAGTTTCATAGGGGGCGCCTACGAGCAGTACTTC. This encodes CASSFIGGAYEQYF.

This chain uses TRBV28 with TRBJ1-2, with D hard to call. The CDR3 loop spans 14 amino acids. The germline V gene has CDR1 MDHEN and CDR2 SYDVKM. V was shortened by 10 bases and J by 7 bases, with 22 bases between the two germline ends. In nucleotides, the CDR3 is TGTGCCACTCTAAAGTCAGGACGACTGGGTGGCTACACCTTC. Encoded protein: CATLKSGRLGGYTF.

The V gene is TRBV25-1, the J gene TRBJ2-5, with D tentatively TRBD1 (5 bases). Germline lookup yields CDR1 MGHDK and CDR2 SYGVNS. The V and J ends lost 4 bases and 4 bases respectively, with 7 bases between them. CDR3 length equals 12 residues. The CDR3 sequence is CASSAGPETQYF. The CDR3 DNA reads as TGTGCCAGCAGTGCAGGGCCAGAGACCCAGTACTTC.

The rearrangement uses TRBV6-2 or TRBV6-3 and TRBJ2-1; D unclear. The ends were cut back, 6 bases at V and 8 bases at J, with 20 bases in the middle. Germline CDR1 is MNHEY and CDR2 is SVGEGT. The CDR3 runs 15 residues. This CDR3 is CASSPRKGPVDEQFF. CDR3 in DNA: TGTGCCAGCAGCCCCCGTAAAGGGCCGGTAGATGAGCAGTTCTTC.

This chain joins TRBV12-3 or TRBV12-4 and TRBJ2-7; 7 nucleotides match TRBD1. V trimming: 2 bases; J trimming: 6 bases; junction bases outside the gene matches: 4. The CDR3 totals 13 residues. CDR3 amino acids: CASSLKGAVEQYF. CDR3 bases: TGTGCCAGCAGTTTAAAGGGGGCAGTCGAGCAGTACTTC.

The rearrangement joins TRBV14 to TRBJ2-1; 12 bases align to TRBD2. CDR3 length: 16 amino acids. J lost 4 bases, V lost 4 bases, and 5 bases had no gene match. Per the germline V gene, CDR1 is SGHDN and CDR2 is FVKESK. As DNA, the CDR3 is TGTGCCAGCAGCCGCCTAGCGGGAGGGTCATACAATGAGCAGTTCTTC. Protein sequence: CASSRLAGGSYNEQFF.

V is TRBV7-8 and J is TRBJ1-1; the match to TRBD1 covers 7 bases. The CDR3 loop spans 16 amino acids. CDR1 is SGHVS and CDR2 is FQNEAQ in the germline V gene. V dropped 0 bases and J dropped 1; count of bases not matched to a gene: 5. The CDR3 DNA is TGTGCCAGCAGCTTAGCGGGAGGGGGCCGGAACACTGAAGCTTTCTTT. It is translated as CASSLAGGGRNTEAFF.

This clonotype has only a few counts. The V call is TRBV12-3 or TRBV12-4, the J call TRBJ2-5; 9 positions agree with TRBD2. This CDR3 has 14 amino acids. V shed 3 bases, J shed 5 bases, and the junction held 4 bases outside the gene matches. CDR3 coding DNA: TGTGCCAGCAGTTTTAGCGGGAGCGGCGAGACCCAGTACTTC. Protein sequence: CASSFSGSGETQYF.

The chain has TRBV20-1 and TRBJ1-2; D might be TRBD1 (5 bases). The CDR3 has 14 residues. The V gene lost 6 bases and the J gene lost 4 bases, with 18 bases spanning the gap. Germline CDR1 and CDR2: DFQATT and SNEGSKA (reference sequence). The CDR3 region is CSAPQLGVGYGYTF. CDR3 DNA: TGCAGTGCCCCCCAATTGGGGGTAGGCTATGGCTACACCTTC.

This clonotype has only a few counts. The rearrangement uses TRBV3-1 and TRBJ1-1; D not certain. Germline V gene sequence: CDR1 LGHDT, CDR2 YNNKEL (reference sequence). The CDR3 length is 13 residues. Trimming shortened V by 2 bases and J by 1 base, and 5 bases separated the two germline ends. The CDR3 nucleotides read TGTGCCAGCAGCCAAACAACGAACACTGAAGCTTTCTTT. Translating it yields CASSQTTNTEAFF. Full variable domain (outside the CDR3, taken from reference TRBV3-1 and TRBJ1-1): DTAVSQTPKYLVTQMGNDKSIKCEQNLGHDTMYWYKQDSKKFLKIMFSYNNKELIINETVPNRFSPKSPDKAHLNLHINSLELGDSAVYFCASSQTTNTEAFFGQGTRLTVV.